One T cell receptor (beta chain) is described in this entry. What this receptor recognizes is not known. Base qualities are not at hand, and no much larger clone is one base apart. The entry originates in a study of Ad26.COV2.S vaccination and SARS-CoV-2 variants (dated by TCRdb to the early 2020s). General notes on the study: Vaccine-arm donors were drawn from COV1001, a multicentre, randomized, double-blind, placebo-controlled phase I-IIa trial of Ad26.COV2.S in healthy adults. Ad26.COV2.S was given intramuscularly at 5x10^10 or 1x10^11 viral particles, as a single shot or as two shots 56 days apart. Blinding of investigators to trial group allocation was maintained during experiments and outcome assessment. A total of approximately 32 samples were included in the TCR-sequenced set, comprising around 19 Ad26.COV2.S vaccine recipients, 5 placebo recipients and 8 SARS-CoV-2 convalescent individuals. Sequencing of the TCRbeta repertoire served to evaluate the specificity and breadth of SARS-CoV-2-reactive T cell receptors following Ad26.COV2.S vaccination. Trial participants were randomized into five groups of five, in which low-dose or high-dose Ad26.COV2.S was given once or twice, or placebo was given on both occasions. Study-wide conclusions, independent of this receptor: It was noted by the authors that total T cell responses may have been underestimated by the TCR breadth and depth analyses. After vaccination, spike-specific CD8+ and CD4+ T cell responses were reported to show substantial breadth. Higher spike-specific TCR breadth was observed in Ad26.COV2.S recipients than in placebo recipients (P = 0.0014). Vaccine and placebo recipients had comparable non-spike TCR breadth, which fits with the vaccine containing only spike. Comparing responses between vaccine doses or regimens was not something the study was powered to do.

The immunoSEQ Assay was used to sequence TCRbeta CDR3 regions. After extraction, genomic DNA underwent amplification by bias-controlled multiplex PCR, followed by high-throughput sequencing. The authors processed their data as follows. To quantify the absolute abundance of each unique TCRbeta CDR3 region, sequences were collapsed and filtered. T cell fraction was estimated by normalizing TCRbeta template counts to usable DNA, with usable DNA measured through amplification of reference genes found in all nucleated cells. Repertoire TCRs were annotated as SARS-CoV-2-specific by exact matching of V gene, CDR3 amino acid sequence and J gene to a known reactive TCR set. MIRA supplied the reference SARS-CoV-2 TCR set, which was filtered for enrichment in COVID-19-positive ImmuneCODE repertoires so that public or cross-reactive TCRs were removed. Drawing on the MIRA antigens, annotated TCRs were analysed further at the level of specific ORF or position within ORF. Depth was the summed frequency of annotated unique rearrangements, while breadth was defined as annotated unique rearrangements over total unique productive rearrangements. TCR breadth was compared between groups using two-sided Wilcoxon rank-sum tests. TCRdb provides this immuneACCESS table in a form limited to in-frame rearrangements. Some clones are lacking; in checked studies, under half of them reflect an unresolved V gene, and why the rest are absent is not known. The D gene and trimming were derived from the DNA, and the V and J assignments and clone size from that table. The sample table contains roughly 460,000 clones; only one count was recorded for about nine tenths of them. About 1.7% of the sample lies in the top ten.

Relative to germline, V is 1 base shorter and J is 7 bases shorter, with 10 bases between their ends. From the cysteine up to the phenylalanine, the CDR3 has a length of 13 residues. Of all the DNA, just the CDR3 is kept, 39 bases in frame from base 1. From a lookup of the germline V gene, CDR1 and CDR2 are MGHRA and YSYEKL. Taken with the paper, the label for treatment or condition translates to: some 20 received Ad26.COV2.S at low or high dose, single or two shots; five or six received placebo; per-sample allocation not given. Repertoires of vaccine and placebo recipients were sequenced from samples collected on day 63 after the first injection. Cohort 1b enrolled fewer than 30 adults aged 18-55 years at a single site in Boston, USA, between 29 July and 7 August 2020. As a vaccine, Ad26.COV2.S was a replication-incompetent adenovirus type 26 vector that expressed a prefusion-stabilized SARS-CoV-2 spike protein derived from the original Wuhan strain.

The rearrangement joined TRBV4-1 to TRBJ1-2, with no reliable assignment of the D segment. This TCR was recovered from a person aged 18-65 years who received the Ad26.COV2.S COVID-19 vaccine or a placebo. This sample comprised peripheral blood, obtained in a trial of Ad26.COV2.S vaccine versus placebo. Here the CDR3 is given as CASSQALPGGYTF. Read as DNA, the sequence is TGCGCCAGCAGCCAAGCTCTGCCTGGTGGCTACACCTTC.